These 2 T cell receptor beta chains share one sample of origin, sequenced in a study of T cells in Graves' hyperthyroidism and ophthalmopathy. RNA transcripts served as the template for amplifying TCR beta CDR3 regions. Researchers ran a first-round RT-PCR on the TCR CDR3 using the HTBI primer set. TCRdb redid the calling of the multiplex PCR reads with MiXCR, one entry per CDR3 protein. The table includes under 400,000 distinct CDR3 sequences, about 16% detected once. Sequencing was performed on blood. The receptors were gathered from a woman aged 60-75 years with Graves' ophthalmopathy.

This clonotype was found many times. The chain combines TRBV18 with TRBJ2-1, with 10 bases identical to TRBD2. V lost 4 bases, J lost 5 bases, and 8 bases stayed unmatched. The CDR3 is made up of 16 amino acids. Per germline, CDR1 KGHSH and CDR2 LQKENI. In nucleotides, the CDR3 is TGTGCCAGCTCACGAAGGAGCGGGAGGGGGCACAATGAGCAGTTCTTC. Protein sequence: CASSRRSGRGHNEQFF.

Ten or more counts support this clonotype. The CDR3 DNA is TGTGCCAGCAGCCCCCAGGGTGGGGAGACCCAGTACTTC. Encoded protein: CASSPQGGETQYF. The chain uses TRBV7-3 and TRBJ2-5; a possible D gene is TRBD1 (5 bases). Trimming took off 5 bases at V and 5 bases at J, with 12 bases between the two ends. Germline V gene data show CDR1 as SGHTA and CDR2 as FQGTGA. The CDR3 extends over 13 amino acids.